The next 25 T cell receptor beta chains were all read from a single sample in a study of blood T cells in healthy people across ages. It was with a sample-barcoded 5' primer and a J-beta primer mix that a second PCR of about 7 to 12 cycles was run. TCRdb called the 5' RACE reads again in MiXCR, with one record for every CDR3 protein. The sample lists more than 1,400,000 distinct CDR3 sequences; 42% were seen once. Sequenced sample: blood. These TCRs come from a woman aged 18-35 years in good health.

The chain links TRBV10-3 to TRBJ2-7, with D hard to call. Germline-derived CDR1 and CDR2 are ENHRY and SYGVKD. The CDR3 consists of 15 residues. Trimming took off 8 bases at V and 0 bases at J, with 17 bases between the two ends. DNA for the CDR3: TGTGCCATCCGAACACCGGCCCCTAGCTCCTACGAGCAGTACTTC. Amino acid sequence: CAIRTPAPSSYEQYF.

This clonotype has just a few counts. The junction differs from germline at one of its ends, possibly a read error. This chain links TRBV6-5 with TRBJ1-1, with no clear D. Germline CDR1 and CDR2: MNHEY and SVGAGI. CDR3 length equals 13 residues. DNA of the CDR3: TGTGTCAGCAGGCCTTGGGGGAACACTGAAGCTTTCTTT. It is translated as CVSRPWGNTEAFF.

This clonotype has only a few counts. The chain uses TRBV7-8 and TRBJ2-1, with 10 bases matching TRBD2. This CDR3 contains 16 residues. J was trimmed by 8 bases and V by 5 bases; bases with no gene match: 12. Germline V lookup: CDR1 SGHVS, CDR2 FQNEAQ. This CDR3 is CASSLGGIAGGHEQFF. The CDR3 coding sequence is TGTGCCAGCAGCCTAGGAGGAATAGCGGGAGGCCATGAGCAGTTCTTC.

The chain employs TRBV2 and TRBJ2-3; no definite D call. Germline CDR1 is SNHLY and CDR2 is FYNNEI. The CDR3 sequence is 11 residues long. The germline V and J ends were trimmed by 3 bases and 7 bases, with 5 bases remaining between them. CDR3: CASSEPHTQYF. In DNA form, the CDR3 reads TGTGCCAGCAGTGAGCCTCATACGCAGTATTTT.

The CDR3: CASSYIKQSAQHF. The CDR3 DNA reads TGTGCCAGCAGTTACATAAAACAATCAGCCCAGCATTTT. The chain carries TRBV6-2 or TRBV6-3 and TRBJ1-5; D gene unclear. There are 13 residues in the CDR3. The V gene's germline CDR1 is MNHEY and CDR2 SVGEGT. Between the trimmed V and J ends, which lost 2 bases and 11 bases, there was a span of 13 bases.

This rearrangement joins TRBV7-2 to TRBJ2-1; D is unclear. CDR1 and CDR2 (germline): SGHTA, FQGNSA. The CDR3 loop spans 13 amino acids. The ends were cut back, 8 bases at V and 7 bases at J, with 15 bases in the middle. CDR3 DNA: TGTGCCAGCCAAATGTCCCCGGTAAATGAGCAGTTCTTC. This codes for CASQMSPVNEQFF.

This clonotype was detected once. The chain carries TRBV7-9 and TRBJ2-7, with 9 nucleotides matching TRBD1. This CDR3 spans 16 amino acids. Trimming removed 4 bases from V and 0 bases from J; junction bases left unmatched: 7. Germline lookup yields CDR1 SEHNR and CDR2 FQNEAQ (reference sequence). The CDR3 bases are TGTGCCAGCAGCTCGTTCCGGGACAGGGCCTCCTACGAGCAGTACTTC. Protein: CASSSFRDRASYEQYF.

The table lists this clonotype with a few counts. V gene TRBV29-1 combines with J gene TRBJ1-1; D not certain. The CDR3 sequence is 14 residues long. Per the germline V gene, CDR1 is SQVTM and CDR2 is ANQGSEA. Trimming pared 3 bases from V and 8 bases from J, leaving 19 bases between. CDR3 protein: CSVDLFPGYREAFF. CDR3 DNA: TGCAGCGTTGATCTGTTTCCAGGTTACCGGGAAGCTTTCTTT.

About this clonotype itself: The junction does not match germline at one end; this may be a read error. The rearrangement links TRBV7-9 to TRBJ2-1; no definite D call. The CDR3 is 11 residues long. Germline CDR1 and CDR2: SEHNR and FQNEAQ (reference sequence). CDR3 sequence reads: CASSFDCERFF. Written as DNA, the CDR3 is TGTGCCAGCAGCTTTGACTGTGAGCGGTTCTTC.

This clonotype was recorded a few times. In DNA form, the CDR3 reads TGTGCCAGCAGCACCCGACAGGGGAGTCCGGATACGCAGTATTTT. It encodes CASSTRQGSPDTQYF. The V gene is TRBV9, the J gene TRBJ2-3; 8 bases match TRBD1. With 4 bases clipped from V and 6 bases from J, the junction kept 10 bases outside the gene matches. The length of the CDR3 is 15 residues. Germline V gene data show CDR1 as SGDLS and CDR2 as YYNGEE.

The CDR3 loop is CASTPGDRLQYEQYF. The CDR3 nucleotides read TGTGCCAGCACCCCTGGGGACCGATTACAATACGAGCAGTACTTC. V gene TRBV28 combines with J gene TRBJ2-7; D might be TRBD1 or TRBD2, each matching 5 bases. CDR3 size: 15 residues. The germline V and J ends were trimmed by 7 bases and 4 bases, with 20 bases remaining between them. The germline gives CDR1 MDHEN, CDR2 SYDVKM.

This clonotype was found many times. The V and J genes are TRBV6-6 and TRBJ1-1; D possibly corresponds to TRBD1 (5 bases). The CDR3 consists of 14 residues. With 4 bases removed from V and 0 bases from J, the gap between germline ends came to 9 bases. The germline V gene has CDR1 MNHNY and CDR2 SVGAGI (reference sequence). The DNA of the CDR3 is TGTGCCAGCAGTTTACGACAGCTGAACACTGAAGCTTTCTTT. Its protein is CASSLRQLNTEAFF.

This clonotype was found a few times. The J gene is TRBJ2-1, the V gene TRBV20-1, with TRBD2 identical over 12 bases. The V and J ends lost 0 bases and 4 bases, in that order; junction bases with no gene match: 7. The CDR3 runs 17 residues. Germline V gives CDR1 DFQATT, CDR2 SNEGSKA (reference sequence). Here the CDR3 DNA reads TGCAGTGCTAGAGATCTGTCAGGACTAGCGGGGTACAATGAGCAGTTCTTC. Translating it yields CSARDLSGLAGYNEQFF.

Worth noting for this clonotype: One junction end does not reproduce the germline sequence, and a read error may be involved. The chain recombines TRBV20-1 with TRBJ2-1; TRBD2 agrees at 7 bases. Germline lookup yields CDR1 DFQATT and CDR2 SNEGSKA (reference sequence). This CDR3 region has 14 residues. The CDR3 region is CSARSLAIYNERFF. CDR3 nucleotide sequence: TGCAGTGCTAGGTCACTAGCGATTTACAATGAGCGGTTCTTC.

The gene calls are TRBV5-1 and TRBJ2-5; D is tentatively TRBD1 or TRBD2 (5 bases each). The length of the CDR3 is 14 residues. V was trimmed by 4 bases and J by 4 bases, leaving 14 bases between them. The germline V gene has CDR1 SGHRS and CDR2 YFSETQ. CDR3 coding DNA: TGCGCCAGCAGCGTGGCCACGGGACGAGAGACCCAGTACTTC. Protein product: CASSVATGRETQYF.

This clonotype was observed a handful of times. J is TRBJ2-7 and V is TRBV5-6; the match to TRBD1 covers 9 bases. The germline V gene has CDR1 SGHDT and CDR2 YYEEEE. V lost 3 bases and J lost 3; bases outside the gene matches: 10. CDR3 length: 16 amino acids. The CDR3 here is CASSSSRTGVYYEQYF. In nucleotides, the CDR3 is TGTGCCAGCAGCTCGTCTAGGACAGGGGTATACTACGAGCAGTACTTC.

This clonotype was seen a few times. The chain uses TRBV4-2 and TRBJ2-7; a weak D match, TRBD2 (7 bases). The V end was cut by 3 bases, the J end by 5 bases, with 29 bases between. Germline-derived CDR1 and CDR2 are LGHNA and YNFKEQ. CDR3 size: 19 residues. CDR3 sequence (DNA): TGTGCCAGCAGCCAGGGGGGGACATACAAAAACACCGCTCGGGACGAGCAGTACTTC. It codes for CASSQGGTYKNTARDEQYF.

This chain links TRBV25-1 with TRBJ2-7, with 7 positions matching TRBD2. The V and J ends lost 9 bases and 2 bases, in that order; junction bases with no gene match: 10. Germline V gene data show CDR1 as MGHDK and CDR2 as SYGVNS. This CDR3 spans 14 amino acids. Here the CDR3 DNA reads TGTGCCAGTGCGGGGGTCGACGTCACCTACGAGCAGTACTTC. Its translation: CASAGVDVTYEQYF.

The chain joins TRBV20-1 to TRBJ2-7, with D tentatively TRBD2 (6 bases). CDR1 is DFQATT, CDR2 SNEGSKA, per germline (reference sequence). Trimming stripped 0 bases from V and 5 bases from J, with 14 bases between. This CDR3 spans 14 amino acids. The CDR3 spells CSARDWRGPDEQYF. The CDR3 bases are TGCAGTGCTAGAGATTGGCGGGGTCCCGACGAGCAGTACTTC.

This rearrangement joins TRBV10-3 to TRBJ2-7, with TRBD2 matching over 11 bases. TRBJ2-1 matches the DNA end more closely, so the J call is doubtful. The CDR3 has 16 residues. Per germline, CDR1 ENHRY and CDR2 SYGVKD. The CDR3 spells CAISESTGLADNEQFF. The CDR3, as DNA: TGTGCCATCAGTGAGTCGACGGGACTAGCGGACAATGAGCAGTTCTTC.

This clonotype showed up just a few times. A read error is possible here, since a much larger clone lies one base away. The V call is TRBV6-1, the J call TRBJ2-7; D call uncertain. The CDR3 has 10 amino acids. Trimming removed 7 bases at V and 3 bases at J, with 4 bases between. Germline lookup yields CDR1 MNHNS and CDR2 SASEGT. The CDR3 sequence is CASNDYEQYF. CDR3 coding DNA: TGTGCCAGCAATGACTACGAGCAGTACTTC.

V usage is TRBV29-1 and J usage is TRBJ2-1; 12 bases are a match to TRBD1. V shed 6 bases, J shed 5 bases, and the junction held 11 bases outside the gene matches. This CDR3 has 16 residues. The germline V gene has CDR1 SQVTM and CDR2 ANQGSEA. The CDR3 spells CSVTSGGQGADNEQFF. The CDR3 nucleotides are TGCAGCGTCACCTCTGGGGGACAGGGGGCCGACAATGAGCAGTTCTTC.

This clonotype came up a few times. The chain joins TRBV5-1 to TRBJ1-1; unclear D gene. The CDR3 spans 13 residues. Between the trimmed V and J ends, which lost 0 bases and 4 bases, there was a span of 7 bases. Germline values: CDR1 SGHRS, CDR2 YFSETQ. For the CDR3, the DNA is TGCGCCAGCAGCTTGGTGGGGAGCACTGAAGCTTTCTTT. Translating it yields CASSLVGSTEAFF.

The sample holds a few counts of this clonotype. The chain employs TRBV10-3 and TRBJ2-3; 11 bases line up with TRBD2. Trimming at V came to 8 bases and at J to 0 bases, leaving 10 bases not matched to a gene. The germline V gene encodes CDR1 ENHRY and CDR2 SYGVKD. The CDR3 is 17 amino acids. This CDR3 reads CAIGTTSGVSSTDTQYF. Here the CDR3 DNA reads TGTGCCATCGGTACGACTAGCGGGGTTTCTAGCACAGATACGCAGTATTTT.

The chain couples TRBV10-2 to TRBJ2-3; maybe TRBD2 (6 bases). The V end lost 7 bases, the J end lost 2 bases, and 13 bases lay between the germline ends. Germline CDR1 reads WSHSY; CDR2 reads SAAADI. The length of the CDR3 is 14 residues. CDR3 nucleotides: TGCGCCAGCACCAGCGTAGCGGTCACAGATACGCAGTATTTT. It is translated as CASTSVAVTDTQYF.